What follows are 21 T cell receptor beta chains derived from one specimen sequenced in a study of cytomegalovirus exposure and HLA in healthy donors. Amplification used 60 Vbeta primers and 13 Jbeta primers. Measured with immunoSEQ multiplex PCR; TCRdb has only the in-frame clones, and not every one. The table lists around 200,000 clones, roughly 88% of them singletons. The sample was PBMCs. The receptors derive from a girl aged 2 to 9 in good health and CMV-seropositive.

The J gene is TRBJ1-4, the V gene TRBV28, with 9 bases lining up with TRBD1. The CDR3 has 16 residues. The trim removed 4 bases at V and 7 bases at J, leaving 10 bases unmatched. CDR1 is MDHEN, CDR2 SYDVKM, per germline. CDR3 protein: CASSSTKTGGGEKLFF. CDR3 nucleotides: TGTGCCAGCAGTTCCACAAAGACAGGGGGGGGTGAAAAACTGTTTTTT. Full variable domain (missing parts from reference TRBV28 and TRBJ1-4): DVKVTQSSRYLVKRTGEKVFLECVQDMDHENMFWYRQDPGLGLRLIYFSYDVKMKEKGDIPEGYSVSREKKERFSLILESASTNQTSMYLCASSSTKTGGGEKLFFGSGTQLSVL.

The V and J genes are TRBV5-1 and TRBJ1-5; D is undetermined. The CDR3 runs to 15 residues. Deletions cut 3 bases from V and 2 bases from J, with 12 bases between. Germline values: CDR1 SGHRS, CDR2 YFSETQ. The CDR3 protein is CASSWKIEGNQPQHF. CDR3 nucleotides: TGCGCCAGCAGCTGGAAGATTGAGGGCAATCAGCCCCAGCATTTT.

This clone was seen only once. The chain joins TRBV25-1 to TRBJ1-2; 9 nucleotides agree with TRBD1. CDR3 length: 15 amino acids. Germline CDR1 and CDR2: MGHDK and SYGVNS. The trim removed 4 bases at V and 7 bases at J, leaving 10 bases unmatched. CDR3 bases: TGTGCCAGCAGTGGAAAGATACAGGGGGCTGGTGGCTACACCTTC. As protein: CASSGKIQGAGGYTF.

This clone was seen a handful of times. This sequence joins TRBV11-3 and TRBJ1-2; D remains ambiguous. From germline, CDR1 is SGHNT and CDR2 YENEEA. This CDR3 contains 15 residues. Trimming left V 0 bases short and J 5 bases short, with 13 bases between. The CDR3 is CASSLDVLAEYGYTF. The CDR3 nucleotides read TGTGCCAGCAGCTTAGATGTGCTGGCAGAATATGGCTACACCTTC.

The J gene is TRBJ2-3, the V gene TRBV30; maybe TRBD2 (5 bases). The CDR3 length is 16 residues. The V end was cut by 0 bases, the J end by 0 bases, with 13 bases between. Looked up from germline, CDR1 is GTSNPN and CDR2 is SVGIG (reference sequence). The DNA for the CDR3 is TGTGCCTGGAGTGTGGGAGATTCTTTTAGCACAGATACGCAGTATTTT. Protein sequence: CAWSVGDSFSTDTQYF.

J is TRBJ2-7 and V is TRBV12-5; perhaps TRBD2 as D (7 bases). CDR1 LGHNT and CDR2 FRNRAP come from the germline V gene. The CDR3 sequence is 16 residues long. V was cut by 3 bases and J by 12 bases, with 27 bases left in between. In DNA, the CDR3 is TGTGCTAGTGGTTTTTGGGAGGGACACCCTGTTGGCACCGCGTACTTC. This translates into CASGFWEGHPVGTAYF.

CDR3 protein: CASSPGTLTGELFF. The CDR3 DNA is TGTGCCAGCTCACCCGGGACACTTACCGGGGAGCTGTTTTTT. The chain recombines TRBV18 with TRBJ2-2; a possible D gene is TRBD1 (6 bases). V lost 3 bases to trimming and J lost 5 bases, with 10 bases between them. This CDR3 spans 14 amino acids. Germline CDR1 is KGHSH and CDR2 is LQKENI.

The gene calls are TRBV27 and TRBJ2-1, with D perhaps matching TRBD1 (6 bases). Trimming removed 5 bases from V and 4 bases from J, with 15 bases in between. The CDR3 spans 15 residues. Germline values: CDR1 MNHEY, CDR2 SMNVEV (reference sequence). CDR3 sequence reads: CASSHKQGQYNEQFF. The CDR3 bases are TGTGCCAGCAGTCATAAACAGGGACAATACAATGAGCAGTTCTTC.

The chain combines TRBV4-1 with TRBJ2-5; D may be TRBD1 (5 bases). The CDR3 is made up of 14 amino acids. V lost 2 bases, J lost 5 bases, and 12 bases lay in between. The germline gives CDR1 MGHRA, CDR2 YSYEKL. Written as DNA, the CDR3 is TGCGCCAGCAGCCAACCTCAGGGTTCCGAGACCCAGTACTTC. It specifies CASSQPQGSETQYF.

The chain links TRBV5-1 to TRBJ1-2; D is uncertain. CDR1 is SGHRS and CDR2 is YFSETQ in the germline V gene. The germline V and J ends were trimmed by 1 base and 3 bases, with 7 bases remaining between them. The CDR3 runs to 13 residues. The CDR3 coding sequence is TGCGCCAGCAGCTTGCTCTCAGACTATGGCTACACCTTC. Its translation: CASSLLSDYGYTF.

The chain has TRBV4-1 and TRBJ2-1; tentatively, D is TRBD2 (7 bases). The length of the CDR3 is 14 residues. The germline V gene has CDR1 MGHRA and CDR2 YSYEKL. V was pared by 1 base and J by 15 bases, with 19 bases between. The CDR3 sequence: CASSQGRGGAYPFF. The CDR3 DNA is TGCGCCAGCAGCCAAGGGAGGGGGGGGGCGTATCCGTTCTTC.

The chain links TRBV9 to TRBJ1-1; D is undetermined. This CDR3 is built from 14 residues. Germline V lookup: CDR1 SGDLS, CDR2 YYNGEE. Trimming cost V 3 bases and J 1 base, with 10 bases left between them. CDR3: CASSGGNRNTEAFF. The CDR3 DNA sequence: TGTGCCAGCAGCGGAGGGAACCGGAACACTGAAGCTTTCTTT. Full variable domain (outside the CDR3, taken from reference TRBV9 and TRBJ1-1): DSGVTQTPKHLITATGQRVTLRCSPRSGDLSVYWYQQSLDQGLQFLIQYYNGEERAKGNILERFSAQQFPDLHSELNLSSLELGDSALYFCASSGGNRNTEAFFGQGTRLTVV.

The chain links TRBV4-2 to TRBJ2-3; 8 positions match TRBD2. Trimming took 0 bases from V and 6 from J; bases not matched to a gene: 8. The CDR3 loop spans 16 amino acids. Germline assignment: CDR1 LGHNA and CDR2 YNFKEQ. CDR3 loop: CASSQENAGGGDTQYF. The CDR3 DNA is TGTGCCAGCAGCCAAGAGAACGCGGGGGGTGGGGATACGCAGTATTTT.

The rearrangement uses TRBV27 and TRBJ1-2; 8 bases fit TRBD1. The CDR3 is 12 amino acids. V trimming: 8 bases; J trimming: 11 bases; junction bases outside the gene matches: 10. The germline V gene encodes CDR1 MNHEY and CDR2 SMNVEV (reference sequence). This CDR3 reads CASRDRSVMYTF. CDR3 DNA: TGTGCCAGCCGGGACAGGAGCGTTATGTACACCTTC.

The chain links TRBV27 to TRBJ2-5, with a tentative D call TRBD1 (7 bases). Germline V gene sequence: CDR1 MNHEY, CDR2 SMNVEV (reference sequence). The CDR3 consists of 16 residues. The V end was cut by 2 bases, the J end by 5 bases, with 18 bases between. DNA for the CDR3: TGTGCCAGCAGTTTAGGGTTGCAGGGGGGTCCGGAGACCCAGTACTTC. It codes for CASSLGLQGGPETQYF.

The chain carries TRBV28 and TRBJ2-6; maybe TRBD2 (6 bases). Trimming took 2 bases from V and 2 from J, leaving 7 bases between them. The CDR3 sequence is 15 residues long. CDR1 MDHEN and CDR2 SYDVKM come from the germline V gene. The CDR3 nucleotides are TGTGCCAGCAGTTTAGGGGGGACTGGGGCCAACGTCCTGACTTTC. It translates to CASSLGGTGANVLTF.

The V call is TRBV27, the J call TRBJ2-2, with TRBD1 as a possible D gene (5 bases). Trimming took off 7 bases at V and 4 bases at J, with 19 bases between the two ends. The CDR3 loop spans 16 amino acids. Germline V lookup: CDR1 MNHEY, CDR2 SMNVEV (reference sequence). This CDR3 is CASTDWGRWGTGELFF. The CDR3 nucleotides read TGTGCCAGCACTGACTGGGGCAGGTGGGGCACCGGGGAGCTGTTTTTT.

This clone showed up just once. This chain uses TRBV2 with TRBJ1-2; weak D call: TRBD1 (6 bases). Germline V gene sequence: CDR1 SNHLY, CDR2 FYNNEI. Trimming removed 9 bases from V and 4 bases from J, with 12 bases in between. The length of the CDR3 is 12 residues. DNA for the CDR3: TGTGCCAGACGACAGGATTCCTATGGCTACACCTTC. Its translation: CARRQDSYGYTF.

This chain connects TRBV28 to TRBJ2-2; 7 bases are shared with TRBD2. The CDR3 is made up of 15 amino acids. Germline V lookup: CDR1 MDHEN, CDR2 SYDVKM. V lost 2 bases and J lost 4; bases outside the gene matches: 4. In DNA, the CDR3 is TGTGCCAGCAGTTTAGGCGGGAGTGGCACCGGGGAGCTGTTTTTT. This codes for CASSLGGSGTGELFF.

V and J are TRBV10-3 and TRBJ2-3; D might be TRBD1 (6 bases). The CDR3 runs 17 residues. V gave up 5 bases and J gave up 5 bases, with 23 bases separating them. The germline gives CDR1 ENHRY, CDR2 SYGVKD. The CDR3 protein is CAISQHTGRPHLDTQYF. The CDR3, as DNA: TGTGCCATCAGTCAGCATACAGGGCGCCCACACCTAGATACGCAGTATTTT.

The CDR3 region has the DNA TGTGCTAGTGGTTTGTCTCAGGGACAGGGGTCCGGGGAGCTGTTTTTT. This sequence encodes CASGLSQGQGSGELFF. V is TRBV12-5 and J is TRBJ2-2; 10 nucleotides agree with TRBD1. The CDR3 spans 16 residues. Looked up from germline, CDR1 is LGHNT and CDR2 is FRNRAP. The J segment lost 6 bases and the V segment lost 2 bases, leaving 6 bases of the junction unmatched.